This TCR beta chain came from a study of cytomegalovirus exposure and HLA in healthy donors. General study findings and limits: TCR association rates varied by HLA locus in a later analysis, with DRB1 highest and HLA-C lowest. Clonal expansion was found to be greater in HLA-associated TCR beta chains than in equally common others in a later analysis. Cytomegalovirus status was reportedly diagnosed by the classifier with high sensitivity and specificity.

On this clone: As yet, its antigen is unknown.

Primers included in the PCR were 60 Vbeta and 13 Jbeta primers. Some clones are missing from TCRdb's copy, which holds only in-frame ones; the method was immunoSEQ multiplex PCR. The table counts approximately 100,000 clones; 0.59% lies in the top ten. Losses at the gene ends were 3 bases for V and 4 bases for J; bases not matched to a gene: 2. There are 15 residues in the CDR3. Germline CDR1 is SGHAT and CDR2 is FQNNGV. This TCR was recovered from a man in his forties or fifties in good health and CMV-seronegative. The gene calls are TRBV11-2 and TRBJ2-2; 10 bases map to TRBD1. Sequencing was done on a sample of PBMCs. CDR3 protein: CASSFGTGVTGELFF. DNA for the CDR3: TGTGCCAGCAGCTTTGGGACAGGGGTCACCGGGGAGCTGTTTTTT.